The 26 T cell receptor beta chains reported below all come from one sample, sequenced in a study of graft-versus-host responses after intestinal transplantation. This table comes from immunoSEQ multiplex PCR, and its TCRdb copy is limited to in-frame clones, with some not included. The data show 6,000 to 7,500 clones, roughly a third seen once. Responders labeled with CFSE (roughly 200,000) were plated with roughly 200,000 irradiated, violet-dye-labeled stimulators. The sequenced sample was alloreactive CD8+ T cells from a mixed lymphocyte reaction culture, obtained before transplantation. The subset here: CFSE-low proliferating T cells sorted from roughly 6-day pre-transplant mixed lymphocyte reaction (GvH or HvG direction). These receptors all come from a human patient who was an organ donor for intestinal transplantation.

V gene TRBV15 combines with J gene TRBJ1-5; 8 nucleotides match TRBD1. The germline CDR1 and CDR2 sequences are LNHNV and YYDKDF (reference sequence). V shed 4 bases, J shed 5 bases, and the junction held 19 bases outside the gene matches. This CDR3 comprises 19 residues. The CDR3: CATSNHWDRRIIAYQPQHF. Here the CDR3 DNA reads TGTGCCACCAGCAATCATTGGGACAGGAGGATTATAGCATATCAGCCCCAGCATTTT. The full variable domain, in which reference TRBV15 and TRBJ1-5 provide the parts outside the CDR3, is DAMVIQNPRYQVTQFGKPVTLSCSQTLNHNVMYWYQQKSSQAPKLLFHYYDKDFNNEADTPDNFQSRRPNTSFCFLDIRSPGLGDTAMYLCATSNHWDRRIIAYQPQHFGDGTRLSIL.

This clone was seen a handful of times. DNA for the CDR3: TGTGCCAGCAAAAGTGCAGGGGGGACAAGCAATCAGCCCCAGCATTTT. This codes for CASKSAGGTSNQPQHF. The chain links TRBV6-4 to TRBJ1-5, with 7 bases fitting TRBD1. Germline V gene data show CDR1 as MRHNA and CDR2 as SNTAGT. Trimming cost V 7 bases and J 1 base; bases outside gene matches: 10. This CDR3 is 16 amino acids long.

This clone was counted between two and nine times. This sequence joins TRBV5-1 and TRBJ2-1, with 9 bases identical to TRBD2. This CDR3 has 15 residues. V shed 0 bases, J shed 6 bases, and the junction held 4 bases outside the gene matches. The germline CDR1 and CDR2 sequences are SGHRS and YFSETQ. The CDR3 spells CASSLERGVLNEQFF. In nucleotides, the CDR3 is TGCGCCAGCAGCTTGGAGCGGGGGGTCCTCAATGAGCAGTTCTTC.

The chain couples TRBV19 to TRBJ2-7, with 13 bases matching TRBD2. This CDR3 has 15 residues. V lost 5 bases, J lost 5 bases, and 6 bases stayed unmatched. Germline loops: CDR1 LNHDA, CDR2 SQIVND (reference sequence). CDR3: CASSLGLAGVDEQYF. The CDR3 nucleotides are TGTGCCAGTAGTCTCGGACTAGCGGGAGTCGACGAGCAGTACTTC. The full variable domain, in which reference TRBV19 and TRBJ2-7 provide the parts outside the CDR3, is DGGITQSPKYLFRKEGQNVTLSCEQNLNHDAMYWYRQDPGQGLRLIYYSQIVNDFQKGDIAEGYSVSREKKESFPLTVTSAQKNPTAFYLCASSLGLAGVDEQYFGPGTRLTVT.

V usage is TRBV5-1 and J usage is TRBJ2-2, with 7 bases matching TRBD2. CDR1 is SGHRS, CDR2 YFSETQ, per germline. J lost 2 bases, V lost 0 bases, and 10 bases had no gene match. This CDR3 is built from 18 residues. In nucleotides, the CDR3 is TGCGCCAGCAGCTTGGGTACGCGGCTAGCGGCAAACACCGGGGAGCTGTTTTTT. Protein sequence: CASSLGTRLAANTGELFF. The full variable domain, in which reference TRBV5-1 and TRBJ2-2 provide the parts outside the CDR3, is KAGVTQTPRYLIKTRGQQVTLSCSPISGHRSVSWYQQTPGQGLQFLFEYFSETQRNKGNFPGRFSGRQFSNSRSEMNVSTLELGDSALYLCASSLGTRLAANTGELFFGEGSRLTVL.

V and J are TRBV5-1 and TRBJ2-7, with D possibly being TRBD1 (6 bases). Looked up from germline, CDR1 is SGHRS and CDR2 is YFSETQ. V lost 0 bases, J lost 3 bases, and 25 bases lay in between. The CDR3 totals 19 residues. The CDR3 here is CASSLAFAISQGWDYEQYF. The CDR3, as DNA: TGCGCCAGCAGCTTGGCCTTTGCAATATCTCAGGGGTGGGACTACGAGCAGTACTTC. Full variable domain (outside the CDR3, taken from reference TRBV5-1 and TRBJ2-7): KAGVTQTPRYLIKTRGQQVTLSCSPISGHRSVSWYQQTPGQGLQFLFEYFSETQRNKGNFPGRFSGRQFSNSRSEMNVSTLELGDSALYLCASSLAFAISQGWDYEQYFGPGTRLTVT.

By proportion, this clone is medium-sized. This chain uses TRBV29-1 with TRBJ2-3, with D possibly being TRBD2 (6 bases). This CDR3 region has 15 residues. Germline V gene data show CDR1 as SQVTM and CDR2 as ANQGSEA. V was trimmed by 2 bases and J by 2 bases, leaving 14 bases between them. CDR3 in amino acids: CSVEPSGRITDTQYF. CDR3 DNA sequence: TGCAGCGTTGAACCAAGCGGGCGGATCACAGATACGCAGTATTTT.

This chain joins TRBV6-4 and TRBJ1-6; D is unresolved. V lost 3 bases and J 6 bases, leaving 12 bases between the germline ends. This CDR3 region has 15 residues. Germline V CDR1 and CDR2: MRHNA, SNTAGT. The chain's CDR3 is CASSEGSAINSPLHF. CDR3 DNA sequence: TGTGCCAGCAGTGAAGGATCAGCGATTAATTCACCCCTCCACTTT.

J is TRBJ1-1 and V is TRBV11-2; no reliable D call. The germline V gene encodes CDR1 SGHAT and CDR2 FQNNGV. V was cut by 0 bases and J by 5 bases, with 7 bases left in between. The CDR3 covers 13 residues. For the CDR3, the DNA is TGTGCCAGCAGCTTAGACAGGCCGACTGAAGCTTTCTTT. Amino acids: CASSLDRPTEAFF.

This clone is termed medium-sized (0.01 to 0.1%). The rearrangement links TRBV7-9 to TRBJ2-7; TRBD1 agrees at 10 bases. J was trimmed by 2 bases and V by 2 bases; bases with no gene match: 9. The CDR3 is made up of 17 amino acids. CDR1 SEHNR and CDR2 FQNEAQ come from the germline V gene (reference sequence). DNA of the CDR3: TGTGCCAGCAGCTTATTGGGCCGGGACAGGGGCACCTACGAGCAGTACTTC. Protein: CASSLLGRDRGTYEQYF.

The chain employs TRBV7-2 and TRBJ1-1, with 11 nucleotides matching TRBD1. This CDR3 comprises 14 residues. V dropped 4 bases and J dropped 6; count of bases not matched to a gene: 4. Germline lookup yields CDR1 SGHTA and CDR2 FQGNSA. The CDR3 loop is CASSSLGQGAEAFF. The CDR3 bases are TGTGCCAGCAGCTCCCTGGGACAGGGGGCTGAAGCTTTCTTT.

This chain joins TRBV7-3 and TRBJ2-1; 7 bases map to TRBD2. Looked up from germline, CDR1 is SGHTA and CDR2 is FQGTGA. CDR3 length: 16 residues. The V gene end was trimmed by 2 bases and the J gene end by 10 bases; junction bases not matched to a gene: 14. The CDR3 nucleotides read TGTGCCAGCAGCTTAGGAGGGCTAGCGGACTCCCGAGAGCAGTTCTTC. This translates into CASSLGGLADSREQFF.

This clone is classed as medium-sized (0.01 to 0.1%). This chain links TRBV4-2 with TRBJ1-6; the D gene is possibly TRBD1 (5 bases). CDR3 size: 16 residues. Between the trimmed V and J ends, which lost 5 bases and 10 bases, there was a span of 21 bases. CDR1 and CDR2 (germline): LGHNA, YNFKEQ. The CDR3 nucleotides read TGTGCCAGCAGCGAGTTGGGGGAGGGAAGTGGATCACCCCTCCACTTT. Translated: CASSELGEGSGSPLHF.

This chain links TRBV2 with TRBJ1-1; D call uncertain. The V gene lost 6 bases and the J gene lost 3 bases, with 11 bases spanning the gap. The CDR3 sequence is 13 residues long. CDR1 SNHLY and CDR2 FYNNEI come from the germline V gene. CDR3 residues: CASRATGYTEAFF. Written as DNA, the CDR3 is TGTGCCAGCAGAGCGACGGGTTACACTGAAGCTTTCTTT.

The CDR3 coding sequence is TGTGCCAGTAGTATAGGCGGGGGGAGCTACGAGCAGTACTTC. It codes for CASSIGGGSYEQYF. The chain is built from TRBV19 and TRBJ2-7; TRBD2 matches 8 bases. Germline CDR1 reads LNHDA; CDR2 reads SQIVND (reference sequence). The CDR3 is 14 amino acids. V was pared by 1 base and J by 3 bases, with 2 bases of the junction left unmatched.

The chain employs TRBV6-5 and TRBJ2-5; TRBD1 might be the D (6 bases). The DNA end lines up better with TRBJ2-7; the J call may be wrong. Germline lookup yields CDR1 MNHEY and CDR2 SVGAGI. This CDR3 is built from 14 residues. The CDR3 sequence is CASSYGHRVYEQYF. The CDR3 DNA reads as TGTGCCAGCAGTTACGGGCACAGGGTATACGAGCAGTACTTC.

The chain employs TRBV7-8 and TRBJ2-2; TRBD1 aligns across 7 bases. This CDR3 is 14 amino acids long. After removal of 8 bases from V and 1 base from J, the junction contained 4 bases not matched to a gene. Germline CDR1 and CDR2: SGHVS and FQNEAQ. CDR3 region: CASRQGRNTGELFF. For the CDR3, the DNA is TGTGCCAGCCGACAGGGAAGGAACACCGGGGAGCTGTTTTTT.

V is TRBV9 and J is TRBJ1-1; tentatively, D is TRBD1 (6 bases). V lost 2 bases and J 4 bases, leaving 12 bases between the germline ends. The CDR3 length is 14 residues. Germline-derived CDR1 and CDR2 are SGDLS and YYNGEE. The CDR3 bases are TGTGCCAGCAGCGTGCAGGGGTGGGGCACTGAAGCTTTCTTT. Translating it yields CASSVQGWGTEAFF.

The rearrangement links TRBV4-2 to TRBJ2-7; TRBD1 agrees at 9 bases. V lost 3 bases and J lost 5; bases outside the gene matches: 20. The CDR3 has 19 amino acids. Germline CDR1 reads LGHNA; CDR2 reads YNFKEQ. CDR3 in DNA: TGTGCCAGCAGCCACAACGATGTAACAGGGGGCTCAGGGTATGACGAGCAGTACTTC. This codes for CASSHNDVTGGSGYDEQYF.

In its sample, this clone was seen a few times. The chain has TRBV30 and TRBJ2-1, with 9 nucleotides matching TRBD2. CDR1 is GTSNPN and CDR2 is SVGIG in the germline V gene (reference sequence). Trimming cost V 4 bases and J 10 bases; bases outside gene matches: 17. The length of the CDR3 is 16 residues. CDR3 sequence: CAWNFLWAGGDFEQFF. In nucleotides, the CDR3 is TGTGCCTGGAATTTTCTTTGGGCGGGAGGGGATTTCGAGCAGTTCTTC.

The genes are TRBV11-3 and TRBJ2-1; D perhaps matches TRBD1 (6 bases). The V gene's germline CDR1 is SGHNT and CDR2 YENEEA. The V end lost 7 bases, the J end lost 1 base, and 17 bases lay between the germline ends. CDR3 size: 16 residues. The CDR3 DNA reads as TGTGCCAGCAATCGCTGGGGGCAGGGGTCCTACAATGAGCAGTTCTTC. This gives the protein CASNRWGQGSYNEQFF.

The rearrangement links TRBV7-3 to TRBJ2-7, with 8 bases identical to TRBD1. Germline V CDR1 and CDR2: SGHTA, FQGTGA. The trim removed 3 bases at V and 0 bases at J, leaving 1 base unmatched. The CDR3 has 14 amino acids. CDR3: CASSFTGGSYEQYF. CDR3 bases: TGTGCCAGCAGCTTTACAGGGGGCTCCTACGAGCAGTACTTC. The entire variable domain, with the rest obtained from reference TRBV7-3 and TRBJ2-7, is as follows: GAGVSQTPSNKVTEKGKYVELRCDPISGHTALYWYRQSLGQGPEFLIYFQGTGAADDSGLPNDRFFAVRPEGSVSTLKIQRTERGDSAVYLCASSFTGGSYEQYFGPGTRLTVT.

This clone turned up a few times. The V call is TRBV5-1, the J call TRBJ1-3; the D is unclear. The germline CDR1 and CDR2 sequences are SGHRS and YFSETQ. V was pared by 5 bases and J by 0 bases, with 9 bases between. CDR3 length equals 14 residues. The CDR3 coding sequence is TGCGCCAGCAGGTACAGTTACTCTGGAAACACCATATATTTT. This translates into CASRYSYSGNTIYF.

The chain carries TRBV21-1 and TRBJ1-4; whether TRBD1, the table's D call, matches the DNA was not checked. TRBV21-1 is a known pseudogene. This CDR3 contains 20 residues. CDR3 loop: CASSAGTGEGKVEANEKLFF. The CDR3 DNA sequence: TGTGCCAGCAGCGCCGGGACAGGGGAGGGTAAGGTCGAGGCTAATGAAAAACTGTTTTTT.

The chain combines TRBV30 with TRBJ1-2; D call uncertain. V lost 3 bases to trimming and J lost 2 bases, with 10 bases between them. Germline CDR1 GTSNPN, CDR2 SVGIG (reference sequence). The CDR3 totals 13 residues. CDR3 in amino acids: CAWRGSPNYGYTF. The CDR3 DNA sequence: TGTGCCTGGAGGGGCAGTCCGAACTATGGCTACACCTTC.

The chain recombines TRBV29-1 with TRBJ2-1; the D gene is possibly TRBD2 (5 bases). This CDR3 contains 10 residues. The germline CDR1 and CDR2 sequences are SQVTM and ANQGSEA. The CDR3 nucleotides are TGCCCCTCTAAAGCGGATGAGCAGTTCTTC. Its protein is CPSKADEQFF.